This TCR beta chain came from a study of blood T cell repertoires in COVID-19. Study processing details: Nucleated cell counts were estimated from reference gene primer amplification. This table comes from immunoSEQ multiplex PCR, and its TCRdb copy is limited to in-frame clones, with some not included. That table gives V, J and clone size, and the DNA gave D and trimming. The table lists around 250,000 clones, 80% to 90% of them singletons, with approximately 5.4% in the top ten. The CDR3 is made up of 16 amino acids. CDR1 LNHDA and CDR2 SQIVND come from the germline V gene (reference sequence). With 6 bases removed from V and 2 bases from J, the gap between germline ends came to 17 bases.

The sample taken for sequencing was peripheral blood. The gene calls are TRBV19 and TRBJ1-5, with a weak D call TRBD1 (6 bases). The receptor was isolated from a man older than 75 with acute or convalescent COVID-19. The CDR3 region has the DNA TGTGCCAGTAGAACAGGACAGACGGCCCGCAATCAGCCCCAGCATTTT. Protein sequence: CASRTGQTARNQPQHF.